One and the same sample provided the 2 T cell receptor beta chains below, sequenced in a study of human thymus T cells. This table comes from immunoSEQ multiplex PCR, and its TCRdb copy is limited to in-frame clones, with some not included. The profile shows 70,000 to 75,000 clones, 95% of them singletons. Resections that were taken during corrective heart surgery supplied the thymus tissue. Sample: thymus tissue. Every receptor here comes from a girl less than two years old with a congenital heart defect but otherwise immunologically healthy.

In its sample, this clone was seen a few times. The gene calls are TRBV6-1 and TRBJ1-2, with unresolved D. Per the germline V gene, CDR1 is MNHNS and CDR2 is SASEGT. The CDR3 is made up of 15 amino acids. V dropped 4 bases and J dropped 2 bases, with 14 bases sitting between them. The CDR3 here is CASSVFHRLNYGYTF. The CDR3 nucleotides are TGTGCCAGCAGTGTGTTTCACAGACTAAACTATGGCTACACCTTC.

The chain employs TRBV20-1 and TRBJ2-1; 7 nucleotides match TRBD2. The CDR3 runs to 11 residues. In germline, CDR1 is DFQATT, CDR2 SNEGSKA (reference sequence). V lost 3 bases, J lost 10 bases, and 3 bases stayed unmatched. This CDR3 reads CSARPGLEQFF. Written as DNA, the CDR3 is TGCAGTGCTAGGCCGGGACTAGAGCAGTTCTTC.